This section outlines one T cell receptor (beta chain) sequence together with its context. These data originate in a study of blood T cell repertoires in COVID-19. The protocol was immunoSEQ multiplex PCR, while the TCRdb copy is restricted to in-frame clones and leaves out a portion. The table has under 120,000 clones, around 83% seen once. This CDR3 region has 15 residues. The germline CDR1 and CDR2 sequences are SGHTA and FQGNSA. Trimming shortened V by 1 base and J by 1 base, and 10 bases separated the two germline ends. This TCR was recovered from a human donor in a cohort sampled during active COVID-19. The sample taken for sequencing was peripheral blood. The V call is TRBV7-2, the J call TRBJ1-1; D perhaps matches TRBD1 (6 bases). CDR3 nucleotides: TGTGCCAGCAGCTTAGAACCCAGGGGGAACACTGAAGCTTTCTTT. Encoded protein: CASSLEPRGNTEAFF.